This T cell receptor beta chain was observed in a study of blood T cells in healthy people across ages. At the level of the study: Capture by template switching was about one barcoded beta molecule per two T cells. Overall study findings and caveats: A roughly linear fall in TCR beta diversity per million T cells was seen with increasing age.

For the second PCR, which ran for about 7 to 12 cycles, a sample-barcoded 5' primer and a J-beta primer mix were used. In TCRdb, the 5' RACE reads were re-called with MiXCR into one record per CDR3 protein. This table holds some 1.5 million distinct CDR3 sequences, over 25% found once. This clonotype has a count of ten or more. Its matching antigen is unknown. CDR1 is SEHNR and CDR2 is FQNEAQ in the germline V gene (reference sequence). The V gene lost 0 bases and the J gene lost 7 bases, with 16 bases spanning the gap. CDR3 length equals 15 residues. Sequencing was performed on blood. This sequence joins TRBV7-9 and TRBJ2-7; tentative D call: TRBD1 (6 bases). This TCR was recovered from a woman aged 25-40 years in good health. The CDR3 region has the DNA TGTGCCAGCAGCTTAGCGTCGACAGGCTATGGGGAGCAGTACTTC. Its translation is CASSLASTGYGEQYF.